The clone carrying this TCR beta chain has a count of ten or more. Library construction for TCR beta used iRepertoire HTBI primers and Arm-PCR of CDR3 regions. TCRdb reprocessed the multiplex PCR reads with MiXCR, giving one entry per CDR3 protein. The sample yields some 320,000 distinct CDR3 sequences, 15% to 20% seen once. This sample is part of a study of regulatory T cells in long-lasting Graves disease. V lost 2 bases to trimming and J lost 1 base, with 6 bases between them. Germline V gene lookup returns CDR1 SGHDT and CDR2 YYEEEE. The CDR3 is made up of 13 amino acids. As for time point: newly diagnosed GD, antithyroid drugs for less than 3 months. PBMC RNA served as the TCR library source.

This material consisted of peripheral blood mononuclear cells (PBMCs), taken at new diagnosis, from a patient treated with antithyroid drugs. The receptor comes from a female donor with Graves disease. The chain combines TRBV5-6 with TRBJ2-5; D is unclear. The CDR3 DNA reads TGTGCCAGCAGCTTTTACAGCCAAGAGACCCAGTACTTC. This codes for CASSFYSQETQYF.